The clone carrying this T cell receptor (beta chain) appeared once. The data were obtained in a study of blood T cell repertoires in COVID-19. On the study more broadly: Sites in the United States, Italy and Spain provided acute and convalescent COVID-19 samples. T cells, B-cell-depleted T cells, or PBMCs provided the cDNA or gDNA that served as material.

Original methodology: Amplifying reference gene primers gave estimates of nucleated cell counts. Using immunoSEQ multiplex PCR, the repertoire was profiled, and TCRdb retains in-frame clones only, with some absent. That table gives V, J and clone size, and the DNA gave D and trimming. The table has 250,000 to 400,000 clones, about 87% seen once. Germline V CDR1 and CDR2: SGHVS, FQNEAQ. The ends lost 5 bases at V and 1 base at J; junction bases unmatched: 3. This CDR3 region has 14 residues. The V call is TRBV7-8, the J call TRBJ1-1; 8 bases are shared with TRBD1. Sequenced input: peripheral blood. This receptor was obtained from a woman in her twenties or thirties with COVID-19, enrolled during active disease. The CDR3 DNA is TGTGCCAGCAGCCCTGACAGGGGGAACACTGAAGCTTTCTTT. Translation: CASSPDRGNTEAFF.